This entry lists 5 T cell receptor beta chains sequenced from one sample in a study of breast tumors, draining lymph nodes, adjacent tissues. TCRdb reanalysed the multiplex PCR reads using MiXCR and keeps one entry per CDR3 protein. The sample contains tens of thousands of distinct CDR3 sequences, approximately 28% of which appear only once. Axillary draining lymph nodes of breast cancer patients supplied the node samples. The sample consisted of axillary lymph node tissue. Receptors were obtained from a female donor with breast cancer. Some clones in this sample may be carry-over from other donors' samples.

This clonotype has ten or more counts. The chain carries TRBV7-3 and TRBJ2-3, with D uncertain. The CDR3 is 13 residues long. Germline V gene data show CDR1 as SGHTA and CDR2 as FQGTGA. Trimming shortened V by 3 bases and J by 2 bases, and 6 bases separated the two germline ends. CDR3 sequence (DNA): TGTGCCAGCAGCTTCACAGCCACAGATACGCAGTATTTT. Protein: CASSFTATDTQYF.

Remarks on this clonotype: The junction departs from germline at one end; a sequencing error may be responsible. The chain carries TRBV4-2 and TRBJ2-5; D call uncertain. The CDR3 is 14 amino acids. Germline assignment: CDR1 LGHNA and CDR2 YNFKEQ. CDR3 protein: CASSQMLYQEPQYF. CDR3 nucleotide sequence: TGTGCCAGCAGCCAAATGCTGTACCAAGAGCCCCAGTACTTC.

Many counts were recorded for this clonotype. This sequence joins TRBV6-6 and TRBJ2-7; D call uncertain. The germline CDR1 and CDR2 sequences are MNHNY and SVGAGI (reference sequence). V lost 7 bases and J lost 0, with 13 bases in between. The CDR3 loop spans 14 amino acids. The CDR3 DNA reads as TGTGCCAGCACCGCCCCCACAAGCTCCTACGAGCAGTACTTC. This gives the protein CASTAPTSSYEQYF.

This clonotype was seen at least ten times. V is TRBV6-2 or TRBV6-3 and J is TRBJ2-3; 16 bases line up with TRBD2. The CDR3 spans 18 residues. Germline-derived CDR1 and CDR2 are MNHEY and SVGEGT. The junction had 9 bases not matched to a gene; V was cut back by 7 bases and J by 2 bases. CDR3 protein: CASNTGTSGRGVTDTQYF. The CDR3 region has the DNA TGTGCCAGCAACACCGGGACTAGCGGGAGGGGAGTCACAGATACGCAGTATTTT.

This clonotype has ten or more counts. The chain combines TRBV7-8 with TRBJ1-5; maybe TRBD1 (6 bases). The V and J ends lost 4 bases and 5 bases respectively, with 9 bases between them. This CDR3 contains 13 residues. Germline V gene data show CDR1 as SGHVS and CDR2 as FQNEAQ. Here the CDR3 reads CASSYQGHQPQHF. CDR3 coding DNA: TGTGCCAGCAGCTACCAGGGGCATCAGCCCCAGCATTTT.